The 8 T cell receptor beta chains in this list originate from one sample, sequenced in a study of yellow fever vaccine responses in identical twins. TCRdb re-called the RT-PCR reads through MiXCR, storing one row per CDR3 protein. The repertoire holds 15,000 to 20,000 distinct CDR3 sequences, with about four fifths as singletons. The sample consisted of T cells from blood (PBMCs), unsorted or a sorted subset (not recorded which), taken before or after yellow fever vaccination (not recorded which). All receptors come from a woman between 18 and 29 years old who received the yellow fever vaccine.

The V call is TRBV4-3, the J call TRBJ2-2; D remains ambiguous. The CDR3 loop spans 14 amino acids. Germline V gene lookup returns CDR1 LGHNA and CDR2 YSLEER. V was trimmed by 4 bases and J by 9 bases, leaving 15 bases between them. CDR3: CASSPKLPPWELFF. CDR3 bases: TGCGCCAGCAGCCCCAAGCTACCTCCCTGGGAGCTGTTTTTT.

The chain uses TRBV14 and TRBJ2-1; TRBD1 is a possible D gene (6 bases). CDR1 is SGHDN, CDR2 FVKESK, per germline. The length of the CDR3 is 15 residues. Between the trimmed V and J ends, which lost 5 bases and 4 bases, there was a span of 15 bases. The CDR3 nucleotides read TGTGCCAGCAGCACTACCGGGACACCTTACAATGAGCAGTTCTTC. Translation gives CASSTTGTPYNEQFF.

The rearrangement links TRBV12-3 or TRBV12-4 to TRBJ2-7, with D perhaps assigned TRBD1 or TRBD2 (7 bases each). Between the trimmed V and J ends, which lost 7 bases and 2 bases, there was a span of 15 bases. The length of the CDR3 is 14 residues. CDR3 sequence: CASTRGGSAYEQYF. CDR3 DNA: TGTGCCAGCACCAGGGGGGGATCGGCCTACGAGCAGTACTTC.

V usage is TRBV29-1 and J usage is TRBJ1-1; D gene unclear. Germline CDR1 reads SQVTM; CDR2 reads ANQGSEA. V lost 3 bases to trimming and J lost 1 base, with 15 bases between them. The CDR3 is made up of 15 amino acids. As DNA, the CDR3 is TGCAGCGTTGACGGACGGGGAATCACGAACACTGAAGCTTTCTTT. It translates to CSVDGRGITNTEAFF.

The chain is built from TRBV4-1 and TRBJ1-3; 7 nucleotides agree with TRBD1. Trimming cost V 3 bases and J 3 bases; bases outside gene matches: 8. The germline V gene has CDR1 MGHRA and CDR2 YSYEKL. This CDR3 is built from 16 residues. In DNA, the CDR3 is TGCGCCAGCAGCCACCTACAGGGGAGTGGTGGAAACACCATATATTTT. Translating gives CASSHLQGSGGNTIYF.

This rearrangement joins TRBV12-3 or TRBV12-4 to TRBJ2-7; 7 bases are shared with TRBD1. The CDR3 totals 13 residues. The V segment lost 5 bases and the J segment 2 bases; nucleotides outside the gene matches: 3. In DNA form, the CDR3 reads TGTGCCAGCAGTACCGGGACAGCCTACGAGCAGTACTTC. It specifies CASSTGTAYEQYF.

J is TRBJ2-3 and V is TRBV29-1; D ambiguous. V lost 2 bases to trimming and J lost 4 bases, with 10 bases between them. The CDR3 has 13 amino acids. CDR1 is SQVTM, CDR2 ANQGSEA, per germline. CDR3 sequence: CSVELNRADTQYF. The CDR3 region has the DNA TGCAGCGTTGAATTAAACCGGGCAGATACGCAGTATTTT.

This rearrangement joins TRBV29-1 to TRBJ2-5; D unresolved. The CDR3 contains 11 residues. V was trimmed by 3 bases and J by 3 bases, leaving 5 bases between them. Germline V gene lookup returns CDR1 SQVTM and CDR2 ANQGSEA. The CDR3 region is CSVEHKETQYF. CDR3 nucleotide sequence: TGCAGCGTTGAGCACAAAGAGACCCAGTACTTC.